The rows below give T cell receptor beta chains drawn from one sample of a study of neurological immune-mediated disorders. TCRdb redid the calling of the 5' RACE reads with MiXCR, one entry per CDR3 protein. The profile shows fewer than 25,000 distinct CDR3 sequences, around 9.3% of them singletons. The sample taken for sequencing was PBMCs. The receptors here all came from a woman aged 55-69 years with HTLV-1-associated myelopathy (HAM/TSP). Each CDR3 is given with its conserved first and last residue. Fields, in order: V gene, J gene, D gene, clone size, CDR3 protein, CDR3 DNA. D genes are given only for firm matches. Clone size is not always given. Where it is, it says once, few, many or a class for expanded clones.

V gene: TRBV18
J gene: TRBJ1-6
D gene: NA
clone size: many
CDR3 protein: CASSPRGQGAHSPLHF
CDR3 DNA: TGTGCCAGCTCACCACGCGGGCAGGGAGCGCATTCACCCCTCCACTTT

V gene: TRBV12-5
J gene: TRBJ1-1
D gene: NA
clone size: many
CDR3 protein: CASGSRPNTEAFF
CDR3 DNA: TGTGCTAGTGGTTCGAGACCGAACACTGAAGCTTTCTTT

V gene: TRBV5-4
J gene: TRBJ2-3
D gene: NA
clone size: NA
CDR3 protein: CASSLARADKQYF
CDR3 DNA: TGTGCCAGCAGCTTGGCCAGGGCAGATAAGCAGTATTTT

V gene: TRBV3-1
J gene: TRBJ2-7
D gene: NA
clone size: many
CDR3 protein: CASSQIQGYEQYF
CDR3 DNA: TGTGCCAGCAGCCAGATACAGGGTTACGAGCAGTACTTC

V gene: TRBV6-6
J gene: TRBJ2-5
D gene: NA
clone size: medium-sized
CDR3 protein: CASRVTGLQGTQYF
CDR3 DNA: TGTGCCAGCAGAGTAACGGGGCTGCAGGGGACCCAGTACTTC

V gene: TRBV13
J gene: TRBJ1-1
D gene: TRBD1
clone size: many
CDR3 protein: CASSSTDLDRAAFF
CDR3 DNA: TGTGCCAGCAGCTCTACCGACTTGGACAGGGCAGCTTTCTTT

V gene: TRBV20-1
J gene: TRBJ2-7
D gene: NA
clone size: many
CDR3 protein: CSAPGATYEQYF
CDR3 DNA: TGCAGTGCCCCCGGGGCAACCTACGAGCAGTACTTC

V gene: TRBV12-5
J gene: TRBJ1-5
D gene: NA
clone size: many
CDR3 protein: CASGLGMPGYSNQPQHF
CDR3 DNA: TGTGCTAGTGGTTTGGGGATGCCAGGGTATAGCAATCAGCCCCAGCATTTT

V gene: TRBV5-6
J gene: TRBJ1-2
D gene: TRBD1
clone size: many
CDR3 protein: CASRPRYMGQGASYGYTF
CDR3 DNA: TGTGCCAGCAGACCCCGGTATATGGGACAGGGGGCGTCTTATGGCTACACCTTC

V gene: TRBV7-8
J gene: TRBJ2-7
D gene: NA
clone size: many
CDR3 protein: CASSSEKFVEQYF
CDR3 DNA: TGTGCCAGCAGCTCCGAGAAATTTGTCGAGCAGTACTTC

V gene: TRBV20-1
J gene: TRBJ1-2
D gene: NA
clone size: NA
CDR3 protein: CSARTGGFATGYTF
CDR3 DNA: TGCAGTGCTAGGACAGGTGGATTTGCCACTGGCTACACCTTC

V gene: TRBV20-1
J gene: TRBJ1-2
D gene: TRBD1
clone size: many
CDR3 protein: CSAPGQGPYGYTF
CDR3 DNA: TGCAGCGCCCCGGGACAGGGACCCTATGGCTACACCTTC

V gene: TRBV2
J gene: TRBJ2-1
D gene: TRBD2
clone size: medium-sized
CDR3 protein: CASSAAGLAGVRGYNEQFF
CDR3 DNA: TGTGCCAGCAGTGCGGCGGGACTAGCGGGGGTTCGGGGGTACAATGAGCAGTTCTTC

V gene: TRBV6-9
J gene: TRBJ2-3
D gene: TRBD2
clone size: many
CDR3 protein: CASSSGLAGDTDTQYF
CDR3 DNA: TGTGCCAGCAGTTCCGGCCTAGCGGGGGACACAGATACGCAGTATTTT

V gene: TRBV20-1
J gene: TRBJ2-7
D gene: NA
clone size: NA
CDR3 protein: CSALGSYEQYF
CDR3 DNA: TGCAGTGCATTGGGCTCCTACGAGCAGTACTTC

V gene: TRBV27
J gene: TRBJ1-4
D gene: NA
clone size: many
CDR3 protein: CASSPMTATNEKLFF
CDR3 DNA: TGTGCCAGCAGTCCGATGACAGCGACTAATGAAAAACTGTTTTTT

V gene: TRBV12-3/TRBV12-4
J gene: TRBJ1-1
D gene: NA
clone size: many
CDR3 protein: CASSSGRNTEAFF
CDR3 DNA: TGTGCCAGCAGTTCAGGGAGGAACACTGAAGCTTTCTTT

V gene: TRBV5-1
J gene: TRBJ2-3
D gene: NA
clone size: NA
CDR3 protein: CASSFYICSASPEGTDTQYF
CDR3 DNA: NA

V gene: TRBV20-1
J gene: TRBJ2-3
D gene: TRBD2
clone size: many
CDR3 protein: CSAPEVGTSSLATQYF
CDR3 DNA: TGCAGTGCCCCGGAAGTGGGGACTAGCAGTCTAGCTACGCAGTATTTT

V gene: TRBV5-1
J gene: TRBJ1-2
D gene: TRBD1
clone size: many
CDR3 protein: CASRPTGADYGYTF
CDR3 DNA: TGCGCCAGCAGGCCGACAGGGGCCGACTATGGCTACACCTTC

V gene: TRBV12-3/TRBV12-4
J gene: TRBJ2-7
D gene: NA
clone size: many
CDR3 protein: CASSLLGVNEQYF
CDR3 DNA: TGTGCCAGCAGTTTATTAGGGGTCAACGAGCAGTACTTC

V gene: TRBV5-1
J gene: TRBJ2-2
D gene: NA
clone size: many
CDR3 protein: CASSLRLAGELFF
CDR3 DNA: TGCGCCAGCAGCCTCCGGCTAGCCGGGGAGCTGTTTTTT

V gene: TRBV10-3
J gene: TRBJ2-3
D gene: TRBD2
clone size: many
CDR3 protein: CAISESTSGGAGDTQYF
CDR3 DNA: TGTGCCATCAGTGAGTCCACTAGCGGGGGGGCCGGAGATACGCAGTATTTT

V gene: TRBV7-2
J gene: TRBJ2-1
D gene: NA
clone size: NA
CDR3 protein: CARSSDSGGCGRAPQFF
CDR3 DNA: TGTGCCAGAAGCTCTGATTCTGGGGGGTGTGGGCGGGCGCCGCAGTTCTTC

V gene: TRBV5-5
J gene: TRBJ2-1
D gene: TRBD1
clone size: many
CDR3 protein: CASSLDRGSYNEQFF
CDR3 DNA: TGTGCCAGCAGCTTGGACAGGGGGTCGTACAATGAGCAGTTCTTC

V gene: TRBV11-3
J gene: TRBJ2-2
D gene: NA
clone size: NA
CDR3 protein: CASSRSVGATGKLFF
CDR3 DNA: TGTGCCAGCAGCCGCAGCGTGGGGGCCACCGGGAAGCTGTTTTTT

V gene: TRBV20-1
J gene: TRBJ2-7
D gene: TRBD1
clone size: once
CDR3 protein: CSARQGTNYEQYF
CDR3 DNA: TGCAGTGCACGACAGGGGACGAACTACGAGCAGTACTTC

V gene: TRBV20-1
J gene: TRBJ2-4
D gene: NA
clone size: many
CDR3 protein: CSATAWAQGTKNIQYF
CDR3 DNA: TGCAGTGCTACAGCCTGGGCCCAGGGGACCAAAAACATTCAGTACTTC

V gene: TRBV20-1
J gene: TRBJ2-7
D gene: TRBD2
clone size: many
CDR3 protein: CSARPGTSGGYHEQYF
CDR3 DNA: TGCAGTGCCAGACCCGGGACTAGCGGGGGGTACCACGAGCAGTACTTC

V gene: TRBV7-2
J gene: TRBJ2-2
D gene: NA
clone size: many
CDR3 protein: CASSLSRSNTGELFF
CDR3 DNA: TGTGCCAGCAGCTTGTCACGCAGCAACACCGGGGAGCTGTTTTTT

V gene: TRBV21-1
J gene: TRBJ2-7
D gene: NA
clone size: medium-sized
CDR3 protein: CASSMGVPHPAQVTYEQYF
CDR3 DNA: TGTGCCAGCAGCATGGGGGTCCCGCACCCCGCTCAAGTTACCTACGAGCAGTACTTC

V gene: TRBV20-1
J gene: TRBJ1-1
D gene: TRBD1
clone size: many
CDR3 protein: CSASKAGGPSEAFF
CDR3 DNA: TGCAGTGCTAGCAAGGCAGGGGGGCCATCTGAAGCTTTCTTT

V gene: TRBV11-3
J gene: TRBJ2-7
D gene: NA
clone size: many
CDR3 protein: CASSLTGTVNDEQYF
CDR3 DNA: TGTGCCAGCAGCTTGACGGGGACCGTCAATGACGAGCAGTACTTC

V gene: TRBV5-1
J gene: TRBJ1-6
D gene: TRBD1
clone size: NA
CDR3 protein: CASSLRQGTNSPLHF
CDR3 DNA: TGCGCCAGCAGCCTCCGACAGGGGACAAATTCACCCCTCCACTTT

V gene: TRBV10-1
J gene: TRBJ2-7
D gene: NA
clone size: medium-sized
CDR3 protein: CASSESSPYEQYF
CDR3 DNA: TGCGCCAGCAGTGAAAGCTCCCCCTACGAGCAGTACTTC

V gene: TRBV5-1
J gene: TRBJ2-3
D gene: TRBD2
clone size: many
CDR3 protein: CASSLGLAGTTDTQYF
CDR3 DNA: TGCGCCAGCAGCTTAGGGCTAGCGGGAACCACAGATACGCAGTATTTT

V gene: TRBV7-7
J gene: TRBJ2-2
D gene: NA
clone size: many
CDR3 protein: CASSSDSTGELFF
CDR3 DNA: TGTGCCAGCAGCTCTGACAGCACCGGGGAGCTGTTTTTT

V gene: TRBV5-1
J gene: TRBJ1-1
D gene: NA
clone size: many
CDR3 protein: CASSSYRVRGYTEAFF
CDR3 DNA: TGCGCCAGCAGCTCGTACAGGGTACGCGGGTACACTGAAGCTTTCTTT

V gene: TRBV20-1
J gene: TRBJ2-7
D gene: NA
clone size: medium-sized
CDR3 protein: CSAKGPNGQYF
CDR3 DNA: TGCAGTGCTAAGGGACCCAACGGGCAGTACTTC

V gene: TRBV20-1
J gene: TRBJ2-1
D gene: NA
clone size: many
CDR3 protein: CSARGLNEGELENEQFF
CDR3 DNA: TGCAGTGCTAGAGGGTTAAATGAGGGGGAATTGGAAAATGAGCAGTTCTTC

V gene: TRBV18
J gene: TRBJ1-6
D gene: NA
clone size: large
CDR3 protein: CASSPSSGSYNSPLHF
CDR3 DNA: TGTGCCAGCTCGCCGAGCTCTGGGTCCTATAATTCACCCCTCCACTTT

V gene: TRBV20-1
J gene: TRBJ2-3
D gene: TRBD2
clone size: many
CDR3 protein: CSALAGGRTDTQYF
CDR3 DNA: TGCAGTGCTCTCGCGGGGGGCCGCACAGATACGCAGTATTTT

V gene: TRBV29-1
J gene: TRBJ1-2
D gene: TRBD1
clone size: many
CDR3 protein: CSVVLPNSGQGYGYTF
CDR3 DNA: TGCAGCGTTGTCCTCCCCAACTCTGGACAGGGGTATGGCTACACCTTC

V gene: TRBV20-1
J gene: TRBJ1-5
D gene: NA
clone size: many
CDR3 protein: CSASTGLRSNQPQHF
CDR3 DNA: TGCAGTGCTAGTACGGGGCTTAGGAGCAATCAGCCCCAGCATTTT

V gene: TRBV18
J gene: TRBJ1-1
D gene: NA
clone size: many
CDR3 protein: CASSSLGDRDGSEAFF
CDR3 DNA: TGTGCCAGCTCAAGCCTAGGTGATCGGGACGGATCGGAAGCTTTCTTT

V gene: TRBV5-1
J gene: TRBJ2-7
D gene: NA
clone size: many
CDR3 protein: CASSLFTPGESYEQYF
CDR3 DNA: TGCGCCAGCAGCTTATTTACCCCAGGAGAATCCTACGAGCAGTACTTC

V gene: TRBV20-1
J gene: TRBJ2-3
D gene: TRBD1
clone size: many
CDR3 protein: CSAGDSSTDTQYF
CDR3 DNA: TGCAGTGCAGGGGACAGTAGCACAGATACGCAGTATTTT

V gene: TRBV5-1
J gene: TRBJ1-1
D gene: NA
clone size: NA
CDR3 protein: CASSLEIQGATEAFF
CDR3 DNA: TGCGCCAGCAGCTTGGAGATCCAGGGAGCCACTGAAGCTTTCTTT

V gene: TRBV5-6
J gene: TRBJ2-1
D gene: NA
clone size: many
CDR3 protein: CASSLPRVFGEQFF
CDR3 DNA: TGTGCCAGCAGCCTACCGAGGGTTTTCGGTGAGCAGTTCTTC

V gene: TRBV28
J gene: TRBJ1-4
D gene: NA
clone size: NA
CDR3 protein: CASSPFSTNTPGNEKLFF
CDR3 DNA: TGTGCCAGCAGTCCCTTTTCGACAAACACCCCTGGTAATGAAAAACTGTTTTTT

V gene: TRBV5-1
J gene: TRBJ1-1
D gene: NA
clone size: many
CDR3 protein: CASSFAPGDAEAFF
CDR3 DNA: TGCGCCAGCAGCTTTGCTCCAGGGGACGCTGAAGCTTTCTTT

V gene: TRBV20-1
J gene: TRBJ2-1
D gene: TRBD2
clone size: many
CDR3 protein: CSADLGLGDEQFF
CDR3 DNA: TGCAGTGCTGACCTCGGACTAGGCGATGAGCAGTTCTTC

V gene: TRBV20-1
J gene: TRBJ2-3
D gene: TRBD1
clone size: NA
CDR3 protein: CSATTGAGTDTQYF
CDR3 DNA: TGCAGTGCAACGACAGGGGCTGGCACAGATACGCAGTATTTT

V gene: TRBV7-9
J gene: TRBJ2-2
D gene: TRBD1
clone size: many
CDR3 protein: CASSATGARNTGELFF
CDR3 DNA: TGTGCCAGCAGCGCCACAGGGGCCAGGAACACCGGGGAGCTGTTTTTT

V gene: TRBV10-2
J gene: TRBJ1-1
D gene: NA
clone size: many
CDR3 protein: CASSESGRRRNTEAFF
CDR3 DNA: TGCGCCAGCAGTGAGTCGGGACGAAGAAGGAACACTGAAGCTTTCTTT